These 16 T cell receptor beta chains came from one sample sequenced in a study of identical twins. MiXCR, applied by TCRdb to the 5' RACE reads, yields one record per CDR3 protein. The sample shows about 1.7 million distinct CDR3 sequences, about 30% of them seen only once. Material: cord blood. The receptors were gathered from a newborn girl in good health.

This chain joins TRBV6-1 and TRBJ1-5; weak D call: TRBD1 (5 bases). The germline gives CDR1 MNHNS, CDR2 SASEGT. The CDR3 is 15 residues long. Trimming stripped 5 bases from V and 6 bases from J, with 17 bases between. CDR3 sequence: CASSTTQGPGQPQHF. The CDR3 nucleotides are TGTGCCAGCAGTACTACGCAGGGACCGGGTCAGCCCCAGCATTTT.

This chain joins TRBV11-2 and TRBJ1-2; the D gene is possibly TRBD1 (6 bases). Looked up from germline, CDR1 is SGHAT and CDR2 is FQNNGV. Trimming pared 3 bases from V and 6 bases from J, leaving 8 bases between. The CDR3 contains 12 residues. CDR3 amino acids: CASSFQGNGYTF. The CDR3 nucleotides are TGTGCCAGCAGCTTCCAGGGGAATGGCTACACCTTC.

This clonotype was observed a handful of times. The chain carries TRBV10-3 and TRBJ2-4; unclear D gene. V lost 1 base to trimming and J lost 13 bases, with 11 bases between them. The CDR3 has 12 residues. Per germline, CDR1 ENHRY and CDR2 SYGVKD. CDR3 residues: CAISEYPNEQYF. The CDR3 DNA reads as TGTGCCATCAGTGAGTACCCAAATGAGCAGTACTTC.

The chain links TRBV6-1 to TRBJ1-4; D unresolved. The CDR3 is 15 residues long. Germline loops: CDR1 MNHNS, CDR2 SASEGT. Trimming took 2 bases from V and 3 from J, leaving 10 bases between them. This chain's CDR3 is CASSEPRAANEKLFF. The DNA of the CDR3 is TGTGCCAGCAGTGAACCGAGGGCGGCTAATGAAAAACTGTTTTTT.

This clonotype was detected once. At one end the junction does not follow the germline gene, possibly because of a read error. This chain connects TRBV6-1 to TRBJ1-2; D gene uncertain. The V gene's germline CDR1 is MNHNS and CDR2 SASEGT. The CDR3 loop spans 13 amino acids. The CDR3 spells CVSSDSTNYGYTF. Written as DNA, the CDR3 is TGTGTCAGCAGTGATTCTACTAACTATGGCTACACCTTC.

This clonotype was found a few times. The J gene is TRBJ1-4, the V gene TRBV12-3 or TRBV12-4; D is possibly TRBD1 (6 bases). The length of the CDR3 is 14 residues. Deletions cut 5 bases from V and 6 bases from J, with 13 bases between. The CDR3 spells CASSPVGTHEKLFF. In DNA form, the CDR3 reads TGTGCCAGCAGTCCAGTAGGGACACATGAAAAACTGTTTTTT.

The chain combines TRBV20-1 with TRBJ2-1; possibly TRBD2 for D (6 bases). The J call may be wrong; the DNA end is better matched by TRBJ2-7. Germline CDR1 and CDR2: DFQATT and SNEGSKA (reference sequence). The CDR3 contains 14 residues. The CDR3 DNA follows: TGCAGTGCTAGGGGGCAGCGGGCCTACAATGAGCAGTACTTC. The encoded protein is CSARGQRAYNEQYF.

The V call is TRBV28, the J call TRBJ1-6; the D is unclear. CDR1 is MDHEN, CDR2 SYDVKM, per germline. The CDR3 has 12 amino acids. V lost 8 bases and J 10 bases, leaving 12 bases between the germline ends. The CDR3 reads CASFDLGSPLHF. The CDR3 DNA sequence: TGTGCCAGCTTTGACCTGGGGTCACCCCTCCACTTT.

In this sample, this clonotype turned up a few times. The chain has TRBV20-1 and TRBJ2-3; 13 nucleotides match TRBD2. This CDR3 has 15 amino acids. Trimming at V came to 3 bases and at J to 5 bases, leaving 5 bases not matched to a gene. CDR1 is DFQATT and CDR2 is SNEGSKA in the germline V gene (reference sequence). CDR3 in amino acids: CSASGLAGVGDTQYF. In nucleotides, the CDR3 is TGCAGTGCTAGTGGACTAGCGGGAGTTGGAGATACGCAGTATTTT.

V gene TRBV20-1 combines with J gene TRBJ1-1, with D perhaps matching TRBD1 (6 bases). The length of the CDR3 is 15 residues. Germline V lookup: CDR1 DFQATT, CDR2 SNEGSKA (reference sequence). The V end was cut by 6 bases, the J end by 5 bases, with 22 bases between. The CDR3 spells CSAGNYRQDPTEAFF. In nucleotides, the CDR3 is TGCAGTGCAGGAAACTACCGACAGGATCCTACTGAAGCTTTCTTT.

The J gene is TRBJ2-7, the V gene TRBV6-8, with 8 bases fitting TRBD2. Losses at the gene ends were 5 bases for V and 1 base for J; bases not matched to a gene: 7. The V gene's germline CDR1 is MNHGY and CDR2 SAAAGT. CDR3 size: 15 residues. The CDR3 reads CASSPMTSASYEQYF. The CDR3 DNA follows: TGTGCCAGCAGTCCTATGACTAGCGCATCCTACGAGCAGTACTTC.

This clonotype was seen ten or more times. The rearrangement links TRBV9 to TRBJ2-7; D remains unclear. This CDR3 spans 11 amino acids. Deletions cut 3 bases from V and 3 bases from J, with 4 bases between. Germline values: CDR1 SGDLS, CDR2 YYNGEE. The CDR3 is CASSADYEQYF. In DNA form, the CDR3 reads TGTGCCAGCAGCGCAGACTACGAGCAGTACTTC.

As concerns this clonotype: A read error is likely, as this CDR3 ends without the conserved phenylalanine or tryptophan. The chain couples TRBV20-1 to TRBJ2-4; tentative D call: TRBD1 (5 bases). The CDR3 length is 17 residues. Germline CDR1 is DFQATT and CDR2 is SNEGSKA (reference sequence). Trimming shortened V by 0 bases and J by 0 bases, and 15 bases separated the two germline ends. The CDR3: CSARDQGVYLAKNIQYS. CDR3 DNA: TGCAGTGCTAGAGATCAGGGTGTCTACCTAGCCAAAAACATTCAGTACTCC.

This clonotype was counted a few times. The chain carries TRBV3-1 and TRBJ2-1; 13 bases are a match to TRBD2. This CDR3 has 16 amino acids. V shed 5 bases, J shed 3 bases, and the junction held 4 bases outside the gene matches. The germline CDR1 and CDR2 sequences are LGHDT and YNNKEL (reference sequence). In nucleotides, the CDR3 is TGTGCCAGCAGCTCGACTAGCGGGAGGCTCTACAATGAGCAGTTCTTC. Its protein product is CASSSTSGRLYNEQFF.

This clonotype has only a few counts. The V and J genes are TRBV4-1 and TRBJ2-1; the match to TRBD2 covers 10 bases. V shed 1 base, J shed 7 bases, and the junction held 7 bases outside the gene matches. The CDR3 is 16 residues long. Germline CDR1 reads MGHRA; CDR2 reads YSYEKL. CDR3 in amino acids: CASSQVSSGSWNEQFF. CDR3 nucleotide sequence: TGCGCCAGCAGCCAAGTTTCTAGCGGGAGTTGGAATGAGCAGTTCTTC.

CDR3 residues: CASPGILYGYTF. DNA of the CDR3: TGTGCCAGCCCCGGGATCCTCTATGGCTACACCTTC. V is TRBV6-1 and J is TRBJ1-2; D is uncertain. Germline CDR1 is MNHNS and CDR2 is SASEGT. There are 12 residues in the CDR3. V lost 8 bases to trimming and J lost 4 bases, with 11 bases between them.